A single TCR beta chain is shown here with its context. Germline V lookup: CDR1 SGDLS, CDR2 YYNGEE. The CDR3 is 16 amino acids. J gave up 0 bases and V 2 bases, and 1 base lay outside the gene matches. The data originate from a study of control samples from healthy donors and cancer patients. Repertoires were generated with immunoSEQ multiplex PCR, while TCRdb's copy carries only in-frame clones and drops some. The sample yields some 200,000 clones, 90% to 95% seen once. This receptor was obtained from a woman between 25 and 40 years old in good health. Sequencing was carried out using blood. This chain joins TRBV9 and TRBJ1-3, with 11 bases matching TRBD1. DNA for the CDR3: TGTGCCAGCAGCGTGGGGACAGGGGGCTCTGGAAACACCATATATTTT. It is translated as CASSVGTGGSGNTIYF.